A single sample is the source of the 13 T cell receptor beta chains below, sequenced in a study of cytomegalovirus exposure and HLA in healthy donors (dated 2017 in TCRdb). Library preparation was by the immunoSEQ multiplex PCR assay. A mixture of 60 forward primers for TCR Vbeta segments and 13 reverse primers for TCR Jbeta segments was used in the multiplex PCR. What TCRdb holds here is the immuneACCESS table cut down to in-frame rearrangements. Part of the clones is not present; checked against another copy, under half of the missing clones reflect an unresolved V gene, and the others are unexplained. The sample table lists about 280,000 clones, roughly 90% of them with a count of one. The ten largest clones capture less than 2.5% of the sample. The sequenced material came from PBMCs. The receptors were gathered from a woman aged 18-29 years in good health and CMV-seronegative.

The genes are TRBV7-9 and TRBJ1-1, with D tentatively TRBD1 (5 bases). The CDR3 totals 13 residues. Deletions cut 4 bases from V and 10 bases from J, with 16 bases between. Germline V CDR1 and CDR2: SEHNR, FQNEAQ (reference sequence). This chain's CDR3 is CASSYRKNLGAFF. The DNA of the CDR3 is TGTGCCAGCAGCTACAGGAAAAACTTAGGAGCTTTCTTT.

The rearrangement links TRBV11-2 to TRBJ1-2; D may be TRBD1 (5 bases). The CDR3 consists of 16 residues. The germline V and J ends were trimmed by 1 base and 4 bases, with 16 bases remaining between them. Germline V CDR1 and CDR2: SGHAT, FQNNGV. The CDR3 DNA reads TGTGCCAGCAGCTTAGGATCATCGGGACTTAGCTATGGCTACACCTTC. Amino acids: CASSLGSSGLSYGYTF.

This sequence joins TRBV7-9 and TRBJ1-5; tentatively, D is TRBD1 (5 bases). V lost 1 base to trimming and J lost 2 bases, with 9 bases between them. This CDR3 contains 15 residues. Germline V gives CDR1 SEHNR, CDR2 FQNEAQ (reference sequence). CDR3 sequence reads: CASSLGGGGNQPQHF. Written as DNA, the CDR3 is TGTGCCAGCAGCTTAGGGGGGGGAGGCAATCAGCCCCAGCATTTT.

This chain uses TRBV6-5 with TRBJ1-2; 8 positions agree with TRBD1. CDR1 MNHEY and CDR2 SVGAGI come from the germline V gene. The CDR3 totals 15 residues. Trimming at V came to 6 bases and at J to 4 bases, leaving 10 bases not matched to a gene. Here the CDR3 reads CASSPTGAHSYGYTF. The CDR3 bases are TGTGCCAGCAGCCCGACAGGGGCCCACTCCTATGGCTACACCTTC.

The V call is TRBV2, the J call TRBJ1-2, with D unresolved. CDR1 and CDR2 from the germline V gene are SNHLY and FYNNEI. The CDR3 is 12 amino acids. V lost 8 bases, J lost 8 bases, and 15 bases lay in between. This CDR3 is CASYGGVRGYTF. The CDR3, as DNA: TGTGCCAGCTACGGCGGCGTGCGGGGCTACACCTTC.

The V and J genes are TRBV14 and TRBJ2-7; D is perhaps TRBD1 (5 bases). Germline CDR1 reads SGHDN; CDR2 reads FVKESK. The V and J ends lost 0 bases and 4 bases respectively, with 10 bases between them. The CDR3 runs 14 residues. CDR3: CASSQETGPYEQYF. In DNA form, the CDR3 reads TGTGCCAGCAGCCAAGAAACAGGACCATACGAGCAGTACTTC.

J is TRBJ1-1 and V is TRBV19; D gene unclear. V was trimmed by 0 bases and J by 4 bases, leaving 12 bases between them. Germline loops: CDR1 LNHDA, CDR2 SQIVND (reference sequence). The CDR3 consists of 15 residues. CDR3 amino acids: CASSIDLSAGTEAFF. The CDR3 nucleotides are TGTGCCAGTAGTATAGACCTGTCCGCGGGCACTGAAGCTTTCTTT.

The DNA of the CDR3 is TGTGCCAGCAGCGTACAGCCTAGCGGGGGGTACACCGGGGAGCTGTTTTTT. It specifies CASSVQPSGGYTGELFF. The chain carries TRBV9 and TRBJ2-2, with TRBD2 identical over 11 bases. CDR1 SGDLS and CDR2 YYNGEE come from the germline V gene. The length of the CDR3 is 17 residues. The V and J ends lost 1 base and 3 bases, in that order; junction bases with no gene match: 5.

This clone was seen only once. V and J are TRBV18 and TRBJ2-5; a possible D gene is TRBD1 (5 bases). CDR1 KGHSH and CDR2 LQKENI come from the germline V gene. The ends were cut back, 3 bases at V and 3 bases at J, with 8 bases in the middle. The CDR3 has 13 residues. CDR3 loop: CASSPPGKETQYF. The CDR3 DNA reads as TGTGCCAGCTCACCTCCAGGGAAAGAGACCCAGTACTTC.

The chain carries TRBV7-3 and TRBJ2-7, with a tentative D call TRBD2 (7 bases). V was pared by 4 bases and J by 4 bases, with 17 bases between. There are 15 residues in the CDR3. Germline-derived CDR1 and CDR2 are SGHTA and FQGTGA. CDR3 amino acids: CASSWSAGQIYEQYF. The CDR3 DNA sequence: TGTGCCAGCAGCTGGTCAGCGGGACAAATTTACGAGCAGTACTTC.

This clone was counted once. V usage is TRBV13 and J usage is TRBJ2-2; TRBD2 matches at 8 bases. With 3 bases clipped from V and 4 bases from J, the junction kept 7 bases outside the gene matches. The CDR3 is made up of 16 amino acids. Germline lookup yields CDR1 PRHDT and CDR2 FYEKMQ (reference sequence). CDR3 region: CASSFGTGGRTGELFF. The CDR3 DNA reads as TGTGCCAGCAGCTTTGGGACGGGGGGGCGCACCGGGGAGCTGTTTTTT.

This clone was picked up one time. The V gene is TRBV11-2, the J gene TRBJ2-7; a weak D match, TRBD2 (6 bases). Germline V gives CDR1 SGHAT, CDR2 FQNNGV. The CDR3 sequence is 15 residues long. The ends were cut back, 7 bases at V and 2 bases at J, with 18 bases in the middle. In DNA, the CDR3 is TGTGCCAGCAAGAAAAACGGAGGGGTTACCTACGAGCAGTACTTC. Its translation: CASKKNGGVTYEQYF.

This rearrangement joins TRBV19 to TRBJ2-7; possible D gene TRBD1, 6 bases. Germline lookup yields CDR1 LNHDA and CDR2 SQIVND (reference sequence). There are 15 residues in the CDR3. V lost 3 bases and J 6 bases, leaving 18 bases between the germline ends. The CDR3: CASSISQTGRGEQYF. CDR3 bases: TGTGCCAGTAGTATCAGCCAGACAGGAAGGGGCGAGCAGTACTTC.